Below are 18 T cell receptor beta chains sequenced from a single sample in a study of OX40 agonist ivuxolimab in advanced cancers. The library was built by means of the immunoSEQ multiplex PCR assay. TCRdb carries this immuneACCESS record with in-frame sequences only. Its versions omit some clonotypes, under half of them owing to an unresolved V gene in the studies checked, with the rest unexplained. The sample table records fewer than 70,000 clones; about nine tenths of these occur just once. Approximately 2.1% of the sample comes from the top ten. The material was CD4+ or CD8+ T cells sorted from blood, obtained in a trial of the OX40 agonist ivuxolimab. Receptor source: an adult with an advanced solid tumor such as melanoma, head and neck, liver or kidney cancer.

This rearrangement joins TRBV27 to TRBJ1-5; tentatively, D is TRBD1 (5 bases). This CDR3 has 15 amino acids. Germline-derived CDR1 and CDR2 are MNHEY and SMNVEV (reference sequence). The V end lost 4 bases, the J end lost 7 bases, and 17 bases lay between the germline ends. This chain's CDR3 is CASSSLRQKGQPQHF. DNA of the CDR3: TGTGCCAGCAGTTCCCTCCGACAGAAGGGACAGCCCCAGCATTTT.

The chain employs TRBV27 and TRBJ2-1, with 12 bases lining up with TRBD2. J lost 5 bases, V lost 3 bases, and 11 bases had no gene match. The CDR3 contains 18 residues. Germline V lookup: CDR1 MNHEY, CDR2 SMNVEV (reference sequence). The CDR3 DNA sequence: TGTGCCAGCAGTTTTGGCAGGGGGCGGACTAGCGGGAACAATGAGCAGTTCTTC. Protein sequence: CASSFGRGRTSGNNEQFF.

The V and J genes are TRBV6-1 and TRBJ1-2; the match to TRBD1 covers 8 bases. The germline V gene has CDR1 MNHNS and CDR2 SASEGT. V lost 8 bases and J lost 0; bases outside the gene matches: 8. The CDR3 runs to 15 residues. CDR3 residues: CASLIAGQANYGYTF. The CDR3 coding sequence is TGTGCCAGCCTTATTGCGGGACAGGCTAACTATGGCTACACCTTC.

This clone was counted between two and nine times. The genes are TRBV11-2 and TRBJ1-5; no clear D gene. V was cut by 0 bases and J by 9 bases, with 9 bases left in between. The CDR3 spans 13 residues. Germline CDR1 and CDR2: SGHAT and FQNNGV. The CDR3 is CASSLEVWRPQHF. CDR3 DNA sequence: TGTGCCAGCAGCTTAGAAGTGTGGCGGCCCCAGCATTTT.

V gene TRBV19 combines with J gene TRBJ2-2, with D unclear. The CDR3 runs 12 residues. In germline, CDR1 is LNHDA, CDR2 SQIVND (reference sequence). The ends were cut back, 5 bases at V and 5 bases at J, with 6 bases in the middle. CDR3 sequence: CASSEKTGELFF. The CDR3 bases are TGTGCCAGTAGTGAGAAGACCGGGGAGCTGTTTTTT.

This clone was counted only a few times. The rearrangement joins TRBV6-1 to TRBJ1-5; tentative D call: TRBD1 (6 bases). CDR1 and CDR2 (germline): MNHNS, SASEGT. The CDR3 extends over 14 amino acids. Trimming removed 11 bases at V and 4 bases at J, with 18 bases between. CDR3 in DNA: TGTGCCGCCTCCAGGGGCAGGGAGAATCAGCCCCAGCATTTT. Residues: CAASRGRENQPQHF.

The chain combines TRBV7-9 with TRBJ2-1; 9 nucleotides agree with TRBD2. Germline trimming cut 5 bases from V and 10 bases from J; bases unmatched to any gene: 3. Germline V lookup: CDR1 SEHNR, CDR2 FQNEAQ (reference sequence). This CDR3 is 12 amino acids long. The CDR3 DNA reads as TGTGCCAGCAGCGGTAGCGGGAGCGAGCAGTTCTTC. It is translated as CASSGSGSEQFF.

The chain recombines TRBV28 with TRBJ1-5, with D maybe TRBD1 (5 bases). The V gene lost 5 bases and the J gene lost 3 bases, with 17 bases spanning the gap. The CDR3 sequence is 16 residues long. Per germline, CDR1 MDHEN and CDR2 SYDVKM. For the CDR3, the DNA is TGTGCCAGCAGTCCCCGGCCCCGGGGGACCAATCAGCCCCAGCATTTT. Translating it yields CASSPRPRGTNQPQHF.

This chain joins TRBV5-5 and TRBJ1-4, with D perhaps matching TRBD1 (6 bases). Trimming took off 7 bases at V and 5 bases at J, with 12 bases between the two ends. CDR1 and CDR2 (germline): SGHKS, YYEKEE (reference sequence). This CDR3 is built from 13 residues. In DNA form, the CDR3 reads TGTGCCAGCGCACGGACAGAAAATGAAAAACTGTTTTTT. Translated, it gives CASARTENEKLFF.

The CDR3 nucleotides are TGTGCCAGCTCACCACCGGTTCTAGCGGGAGGCAATGAGCAGTTCTTC. This translates into CASSPPVLAGGNEQFF. The rearrangement joins TRBV18 to TRBJ2-1; 11 bases agree with TRBD2. This CDR3 comprises 16 residues. Germline CDR1 and CDR2: KGHSH and LQKENI. V shed 0 bases and J 6 bases; nucleotides not matched to a gene: 4.

The chain uses TRBV5-8 and TRBJ2-2, with TRBD2 matching over 7 bases. V dropped 5 bases and J dropped 7; count of bases not matched to a gene: 11. The CDR3 is made up of 15 amino acids. Germline CDR1 is SGHTS and CDR2 is YDEGEE. CDR3 nucleotide sequence: TGTGCCAGCAGATATGATAGCGGGTCTGACGGGGAGCTGTTTTTT. This gives the protein CASRYDSGSDGELFF.

This chain links TRBV6-1 with TRBJ2-5; D remains unclear. The V gene lost 2 bases and the J gene lost 5 bases, with 6 bases spanning the gap. Germline lookup yields CDR1 MNHNS and CDR2 SASEGT. This CDR3 comprises 12 residues. The CDR3: CASSESRETQYF. The CDR3 DNA reads as TGTGCCAGCAGTGAATCGAGGGAGACCCAGTACTTC.

J is TRBJ2-7 and V is TRBV6-5; no firm D call. V was trimmed by 0 bases and J by 2 bases, leaving 8 bases between them. The CDR3 sequence is 14 residues long. Germline CDR1 reads MNHEY; CDR2 reads SVGAGI. CDR3 in amino acids: CASSYSFRTYEQYF. In nucleotides, the CDR3 is TGTGCCAGCAGTTACTCGTTCAGAACCTACGAGCAGTACTTC.

With respect to this clone: It is likely a read error, because the conserved phenylalanine at the end of the CDR3 is missing. The limits of the CDR3 on the DNA are not certain, so only TCRdb's listed CDR3 is given. V gene TRBV7-2 combines with J gene TRBJ2-7. The CDR3 region is 14 residues in length, termini included. Looked up from germline, CDR1 is SGHTA and CDR2 is FQGNSA. The CDR3: CASSPYTSFVVPAL.

The chain combines TRBV7-2 with TRBJ1-5, with D unclear. This CDR3 is 13 amino acids long. V gave up 0 bases and J gave up 3 bases, with 3 bases separating them. CDR1 and CDR2 (germline): SGHTA, FQGNSA. CDR3 DNA sequence: TGTGCCAGCAGCTTAGCCACCAATCAGCCCCAGCATTTT. Protein: CASSLATNQPQHF.

The rearrangement joins TRBV5-8 to TRBJ1-5; no clear D. Germline V gives CDR1 SGHTS, CDR2 YDEGEE. The V end lost 4 bases, the J end lost 6 bases, and 11 bases lay between the germline ends. The CDR3 is 13 amino acids. The CDR3 reads CASSREVSQPQHF. The CDR3 DNA reads as TGTGCCAGCAGCAGGGAAGTAAGTCAGCCCCAGCATTTT.

The CDR3: CASSESKFGETQYF. The CDR3 DNA reads as TGCGCCAGCAGTGAGTCCAAGTTCGGGGAGACCCAGTACTTC. The chain links TRBV10-1 to TRBJ2-5; the D is unclear. V lost 0 bases and J 5 bases, leaving 10 bases between the germline ends. Germline assignment: CDR1 WNHNN and CDR2 SYGVQD (reference sequence). This CDR3 has 14 residues.

This clone appeared once. CDR3 bases: TGTGCCAGCAGCCCGGACAGAGGGGGTCAGCCCCAGCATTTT. This gives the protein CASSPDRGGQPQHF. The chain links TRBV6-1 to TRBJ1-5, with D perhaps TRBD1 (6 bases). V gave up 6 bases and J gave up 6 bases, with 15 bases separating them. Germline V gene lookup returns CDR1 MNHNS and CDR2 SASEGT. CDR3 length: 14 residues.